This T cell receptor (beta chain) derives from a study of blood T cell repertoires in COVID-19. Across the whole study: The samples span acute and convalescent COVID-19 from the United States, Italy and Spain. Sample material is recorded as cDNA or gDNA derived from T cells, B-cell-depleted T cells, or PBMCs.

Germline V gene data show CDR1 as MNHEY and CDR2 as SVGAGI. The CDR3 has 16 residues. Trimming stripped 4 bases from V and 2 bases from J, with 15 bases between. Per the original data handling: It was from reference gene primer amplification that nucleated cell counts were estimated. TCRdb's copy holds only in-frame clones and misses some; the assay was immunoSEQ multiplex PCR. V and J calls and clone size are as listed in that table; D and trimming were resolved from the DNA. The sample includes 220,000 or so clones, roughly 89% seen only once; the top ten take roughly 6%. Specimen: peripheral blood. The sequence was collected from a man aged 55 to 70 who had recovered from COVID-19. The rearrangement uses TRBV6-5 and TRBJ1-5; D is unresolved. The CDR3 here is CASSSSTGIGNQPQHF. CDR3 DNA sequence: TGTGCCAGCAGTTCCTCCACGGGAATCGGCAATCAGCCCCAGCATTTT.